A single sample gave rise to the 20 T cell receptor beta chains below, sequenced in a study of patients and donors after allogeneic stem cell transplantation. One entry per CDR3 protein results from TCRdb running MiXCR on the RT-PCR reads. Here the sample spans roughly 880,000 distinct CDR3 sequences, roughly 17% being singletons. Material for sequencing was blood, either unsorted or a sorted T cell fraction (not recorded which). These receptors all come from a human donor who was either an allogeneic HSCT recipient or a stem cell or donor lymphocyte infusion donor (not recorded which). It is not recorded whose cells these are; they may come from a transplant donor.

V and J are TRBV24-1 and TRBJ2-7; no definite D call. The germline CDR1 and CDR2 sequences are KGHDR and SFDVKD. This CDR3 region has 14 residues. The V end was cut by 3 bases, the J end by 3 bases, with 11 bases between. The CDR3 DNA sequence: TGTGCCACCAGTGATCCCCGGGCAAACTACGAGCAGTACTTC. Translated, it gives CATSDPRANYEQYF.

This chain links TRBV5-1 with TRBJ2-2; TRBD1 matches 9 bases. J was trimmed by 3 bases and V by 3 bases; bases with no gene match: 3. The CDR3 has 15 residues. Germline-derived CDR1 and CDR2 are SGHRS and YFSETQ. CDR3 sequence (DNA): TGCGCCAGCAGCTACCGGGACAGGGACACCGGGGAGCTGTTTTTT. Amino acid sequence: CASSYRDRDTGELFF. The full variable domain, completed using reference TRBV5-1 and TRBJ2-2, is KAGVTQTPRYLIKTRGQQVTLSCSPISGHRSVSWYQQTPGQGLQFLFEYFSETQRNKGNFPGRFSGRQFSNSRSEMNVSTLELGDSALYLCASSYRDRDTGELFFGEGSRLTVL.

The gene calls are TRBV20-1 and TRBJ2-1; D may be TRBD1 (7 bases). Trimming took 5 bases from V and 13 from J, leaving 24 bases between them. Germline V gene data show CDR1 as DFQATT and CDR2 as SNEGSKA (reference sequence). The CDR3 totals 14 residues. The CDR3 spells CSAPRSVNRGGQFF. The CDR3 nucleotides read TGCAGTGCTCCACGAAGTGTCAACAGGGGAGGACAGTTCTTC.

This chain uses TRBV12-3 or TRBV12-4 with TRBJ1-6, with 8 bases aligning to TRBD1. J gave up 5 bases and V 6 bases, and 6 bases lay outside the gene matches. The CDR3 has 15 residues. The CDR3 nucleotides are TGTGCCAGCAGACAGGGGGGGACCCATAATTCACCCCTCCACTTT. As protein: CASRQGGTHNSPLHF.

The J gene is TRBJ1-1, the V gene TRBV6-2 or TRBV6-3, with TRBD1 identical over 11 bases. With 6 bases clipped from V and 5 bases from J, the junction kept 2 bases outside the gene matches. There are 13 residues in the CDR3. Germline values: CDR1 MNHEY, CDR2 SVGEGT. The CDR3 region has the DNA TGTGCCAGCAGGGACAGGGGGCGAACTGAAGCTTTCTTT. It specifies CASRDRGRTEAFF.

This clonotype was counted only a few times. The rearrangement joins TRBV24-1 to TRBJ1-2; unclear D gene. This CDR3 spans 13 amino acids. Germline values: CDR1 KGHDR, CDR2 SFDVKD. Trimming took off 3 bases at V and 5 bases at J, with 9 bases between the two ends. CDR3 sequence: CATSDPLEYGYTF. The CDR3 DNA sequence: TGTGCCACCAGTGATCCCTTGGAGTATGGCTACACCTTC.

This sequence joins TRBV11-2 and TRBJ1-4; D not certain. The germline CDR1 and CDR2 sequences are SGHAT and FQNNGV. The CDR3 runs 16 residues. The V gene lost 5 bases and the J gene lost 7 bases, with 20 bases spanning the gap. CDR3 residues: CASSPDISAGIEKLFF. In nucleotides, the CDR3 is TGTGCCAGCAGCCCTGACATCTCCGCCGGAATTGAAAAACTGTTTTTT.

The rearrangement links TRBV7-3 to TRBJ1-1, with 7 bases aligning to TRBD1. The junction had 7 bases not matched to a gene; V was cut back by 4 bases and J by 5 bases. The germline V gene has CDR1 SGHTA and CDR2 FQGTGA. The CDR3 totals 14 residues. The CDR3 here is CASSSGTVKTEAFF. The CDR3 region has the DNA TGTGCCAGCAGCTCCGGGACAGTAAAGACTGAAGCTTTCTTT. The variable domain in full, with the rest retrieved from reference TRBV7-3 and TRBJ1-1, is GAGVSQTPSNKVTEKGKYVELRCDPISGHTALYWYRQSLGQGPEFLIYFQGTGAADDSGLPNDRFFAVRPEGSVSTLKIQRTERGDSAVYLCASSSGTVKTEAFFGQGTRLTVV.

The chain combines TRBV5-1 with TRBJ2-7; the match to TRBD2 covers 11 bases. The CDR3 has 14 residues. CDR1 and CDR2 (germline): SGHRS, YFSETQ. The junction had 7 bases not matched to a gene; V was cut back by 7 bases and J by 4 bases. The DNA for the CDR3 is TGCGCCAGCGGAACCGGGACTAGCGGTTACGAGCAGTACTTC. Translating gives CASGTGTSGYEQYF.

This clonotype was counted a few times. The chain links TRBV7-3 to TRBJ1-5; a possible D gene is TRBD1 (6 bases). Deletions cut 1 base from V and 5 bases from J, with 15 bases between. This CDR3 contains 16 residues. Germline V gene sequence: CDR1 SGHTA, CDR2 FQGTGA. The CDR3 loop is CASSLRDTSSDQPQHF. CDR3 DNA sequence: TGTGCCAGCAGCTTAAGGGACACGAGTTCGGATCAGCCCCAGCATTTT.

This clonotype was seen repeatedly, ten times or more. The V gene is TRBV29-1, the J gene TRBJ1-3; unclear D gene. The V gene lost 0 bases and the J gene lost 1 base, with 7 bases spanning the gap. The CDR3 totals 14 residues. Looked up from germline, CDR1 is SQVTM and CDR2 is ANQGSEA. For the CDR3, the DNA is TGCAGCGTTGAAGATAGAGATTCTGGAAACACCATATATTTT. Translating gives CSVEDRDSGNTIYF.

Ten or more counts support this clonotype. The chain is built from TRBV5-6 and TRBJ1-1, with TRBD1 identical over 7 bases. Trimming removed 3 bases from V and 1 base from J; junction bases left unmatched: 6. Germline CDR1 and CDR2: SGHDT and YYEEEE. The CDR3 covers 15 residues. As DNA, the CDR3 is TGTGCCAGCAGCTCCCTTCGACAGGGGAACACTGAAGCTTTCTTT. This translates into CASSSLRQGNTEAFF.

Here the CDR3 DNA reads TGTGCCAGCAGTTATGGACCCGGGGAGGCGCAGTATTTT. This sequence encodes CASSYGPGEAQYF. This chain links TRBV6-6 with TRBJ2-3; D is perhaps TRBD2 (6 bases). Germline loops: CDR1 MNHNY, CDR2 SVGAGI (reference sequence). CDR3 length equals 13 residues. Trimming pared 3 bases from V and 10 bases from J, leaving 14 bases between.

In its sample, this clonotype was seen a few times. The CDR3 nucleotides are TGCGCCAGCAGCTTGCAATGGACTAGCAGTCTAGCTGGGGCCAACGTCCTGACTTTC. Translated: CASSLQWTSSLAGANVLTF. The chain is built from TRBV5-1 and TRBJ2-6; 8 bases line up with TRBD2. J gave up 2 bases and V 1 base, and 11 bases lay outside the gene matches. CDR3 length: 19 residues. The germline CDR1 and CDR2 sequences are SGHRS and YFSETQ.

The gene calls are TRBV6-1 and TRBJ2-2; weak D call: TRBD2 (5 bases). Trimming pared 6 bases from V and 0 bases from J, leaving 11 bases between. This CDR3 spans 15 amino acids. Germline V CDR1 and CDR2: MNHNS, SASEGT. CDR3 protein: CASRVASTNTGELFF. The CDR3 coding sequence is TGTGCCAGCAGGGTAGCGTCAACGAACACCGGGGAGCTGTTTTTT.

A few counts support this clonotype. J is TRBJ2-7 and V is TRBV30, with TRBD1 matching over 7 bases. V was clipped by 6 bases and J by 3 bases; unmatched bases: 8. The CDR3 sequence is 13 residues long. Looked up from germline, CDR1 is GTSNPN and CDR2 is SVGIG (reference sequence). CDR3 sequence reads: CACGKGALYEQYF. In nucleotides, the CDR3 is TGTGCCTGCGGTAAGGGGGCCCTCTACGAGCAGTACTTC.

This clonotype was counted only a few times. In DNA, the CDR3 is TGTGCCAGCAGTTACCTAGGGACTAGCGGGGAGACCCAGTACTTC. This translates into CASSYLGTSGETQYF. V and J are TRBV6-2 or TRBV6-3 and TRBJ2-5; 12 bases line up with TRBD2. CDR3 length: 15 residues. V lost 2 bases, J lost 5 bases, and 3 bases stayed unmatched. Looked up from germline, CDR1 is MNHEY and CDR2 is SVGEGT.

In its sample, this clonotype was seen a few times. The chain links TRBV20-1 to TRBJ2-5; 7 bases are shared with TRBD2. From germline, CDR1 is DFQATT and CDR2 SNEGSKA (reference sequence). The CDR3 consists of 14 residues. V dropped 6 bases and J dropped 2; count of bases not matched to a gene: 9. This CDR3 is CSARKRGPQETQYF. The CDR3 bases are TGCAGTGCCAGGAAGCGGGGTCCTCAAGAGACCCAGTACTTC.

Many counts were recorded for this clonotype. CDR3 sequence reads: CASSLPGQGYTEAFF. CDR3 in DNA: TGTGCCAGCAGTCTACCGGGACAGGGGTACACTGAAGCTTTCTTT. This sequence joins TRBV12-3 or TRBV12-4 and TRBJ1-1; 10 bases line up with TRBD1. This CDR3 is built from 15 residues. The junction had 6 bases not matched to a gene; V was cut back by 5 bases and J by 3 bases.

This clonotype was seen only a few times. The CDR3 DNA follows: TGTGCCAGCAGCCCACGCGGGTCCTTGAACACTGAAGCTTTCTTT. The encoded protein is CASSPRGSLNTEAFF. The gene calls are TRBV14 and TRBJ1-1; D unclear. Germline loops: CDR1 SGHDN, CDR2 FVKESK. The V end lost 4 bases, the J end lost 0 bases, and 12 bases lay between the germline ends. This CDR3 is 15 amino acids long.